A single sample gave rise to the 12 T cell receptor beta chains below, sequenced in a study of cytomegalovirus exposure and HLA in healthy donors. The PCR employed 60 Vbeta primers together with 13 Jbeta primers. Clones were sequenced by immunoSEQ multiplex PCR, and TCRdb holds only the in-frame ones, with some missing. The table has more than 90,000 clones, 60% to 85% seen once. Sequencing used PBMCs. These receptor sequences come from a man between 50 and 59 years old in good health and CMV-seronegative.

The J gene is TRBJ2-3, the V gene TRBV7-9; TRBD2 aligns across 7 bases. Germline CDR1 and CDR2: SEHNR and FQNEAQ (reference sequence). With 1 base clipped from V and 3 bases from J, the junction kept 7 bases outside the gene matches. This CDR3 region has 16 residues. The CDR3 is CASSLGIREGTDTQYF. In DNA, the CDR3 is TGTGCCAGCAGCTTAGGGATCAGGGAGGGAACAGATACGCAGTATTTT.

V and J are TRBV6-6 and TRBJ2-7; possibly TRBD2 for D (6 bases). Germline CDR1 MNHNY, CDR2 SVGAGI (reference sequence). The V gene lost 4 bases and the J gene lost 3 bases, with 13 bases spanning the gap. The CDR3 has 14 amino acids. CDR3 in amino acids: CASSSTTRGYEQYF. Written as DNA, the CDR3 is TGTGCCAGCAGTTCCACTACGCGGGGCTACGAGCAGTACTTC.

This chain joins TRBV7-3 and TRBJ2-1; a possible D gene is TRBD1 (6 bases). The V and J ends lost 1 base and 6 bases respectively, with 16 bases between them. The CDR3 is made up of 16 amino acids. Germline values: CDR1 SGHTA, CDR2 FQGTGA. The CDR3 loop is CASSLSRDNRGNEQFF. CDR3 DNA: TGTGCCAGCAGCTTAAGCCGGGACAACAGAGGCAATGAGCAGTTCTTC.

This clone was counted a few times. CDR3 in amino acids: CASSQKAGLNAGELFF. DNA for the CDR3: TGTGCCAGCAGTCAAAAGGCGGGACTTAACGCCGGGGAGCTGTTTTTT. V and J are TRBV9 and TRBJ2-2, with D possibly matching TRBD2 (6 bases). CDR3 length: 16 amino acids. V was pared by 5 bases and J by 6 bases, with 20 bases between. In germline, CDR1 is SGDLS, CDR2 YYNGEE.

The CDR3 region is CASSPLAISYNEQFF. The CDR3 bases are TGTGCCAGCAGTCCGCTAGCGATCTCCTACAATGAGCAGTTCTTC. The V and J genes are TRBV5-5 and TRBJ2-1, with D tentatively TRBD2 (6 bases). CDR1 is SGHKS, CDR2 YYEKEE, per germline (reference sequence). Trimming cost V 5 bases and J 0 bases, with 12 bases left between them. The CDR3 totals 15 residues.

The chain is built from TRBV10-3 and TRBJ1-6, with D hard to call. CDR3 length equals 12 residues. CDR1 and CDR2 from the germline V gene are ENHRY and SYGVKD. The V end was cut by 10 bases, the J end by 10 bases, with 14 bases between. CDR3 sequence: CATSQRESPLHF. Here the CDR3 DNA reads TGTGCCACCTCACAGAGAGAGTCACCCCTCCACTTT.

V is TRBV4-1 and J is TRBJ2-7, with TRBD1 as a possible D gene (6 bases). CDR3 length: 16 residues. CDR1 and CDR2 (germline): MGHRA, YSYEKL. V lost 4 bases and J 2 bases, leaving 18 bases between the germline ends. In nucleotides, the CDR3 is TGCGCCAGCAGCCGCCAGACGGACAGTGGGGCCTACGAGCAGTACTTC. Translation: CASSRQTDSGAYEQYF.

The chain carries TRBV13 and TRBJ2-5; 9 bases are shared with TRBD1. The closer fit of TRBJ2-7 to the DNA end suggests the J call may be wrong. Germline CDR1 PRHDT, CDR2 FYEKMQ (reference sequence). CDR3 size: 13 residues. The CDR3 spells CASSGQGMNEQYF. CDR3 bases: TGTGCCAGCTCTGGACAGGGGATGAACGAGCAGTACTTC.

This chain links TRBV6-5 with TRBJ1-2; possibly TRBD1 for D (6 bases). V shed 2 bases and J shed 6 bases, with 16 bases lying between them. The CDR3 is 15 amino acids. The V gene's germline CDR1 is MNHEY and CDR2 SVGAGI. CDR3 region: CASSYVRGSPHGYTF. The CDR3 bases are TGTGCCAGCAGTTACGTCAGGGGTTCTCCACATGGCTACACCTTC.

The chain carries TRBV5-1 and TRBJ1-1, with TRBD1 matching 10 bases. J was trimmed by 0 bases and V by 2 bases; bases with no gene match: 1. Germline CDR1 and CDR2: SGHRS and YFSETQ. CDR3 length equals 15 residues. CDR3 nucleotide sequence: TGCGCCAGCAGCTTAGACAGGGGGCTGAACACTGAAGCTTTCTTT. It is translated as CASSLDRGLNTEAFF.

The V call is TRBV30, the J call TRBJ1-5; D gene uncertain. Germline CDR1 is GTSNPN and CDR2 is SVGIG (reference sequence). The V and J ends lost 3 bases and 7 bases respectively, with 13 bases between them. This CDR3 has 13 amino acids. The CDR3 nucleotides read TGTGCCTGGAGCGAGGGTGTCAGACAGCCCCAGCATTTT. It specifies CAWSEGVRQPQHF.

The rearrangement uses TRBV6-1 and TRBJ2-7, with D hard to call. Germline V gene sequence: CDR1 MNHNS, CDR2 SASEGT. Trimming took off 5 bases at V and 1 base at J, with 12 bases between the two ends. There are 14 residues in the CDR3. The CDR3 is CASSLTFGSYEQYF. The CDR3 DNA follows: TGTGCCAGCAGTCTCACGTTCGGGTCCTACGAGCAGTACTTC.